Each of the 24 T cell receptor beta chains below was sequenced from the same sample in a study of shared clonotypes between healthy human individuals. Method: immunoSEQ multiplex PCR; TCRdb's copy keeps in-frame clones and lacks some. The table shows about 1.5 million clones, with approximately 97% occurring only once. The specimen sequenced was naive CD4+ T cells sorted from blood. Subset meaning: CD45RA+ positively selected. Receptor source: a man aged 25 to 45 in good health.

The V and J genes are TRBV7-9 and TRBJ1-5, with D uncertain. This CDR3 region has 13 residues. Germline assignment: CDR1 SEHNR and CDR2 FQNEAQ (reference sequence). Trimming removed 5 bases at V and 1 base at J, with 6 bases between. CDR3 DNA sequence: TGTGCCAGCAGCAGATCCAGCAATCAGCCCCAGCATTTT. Its translation is CASSRSSNQPQHF.

With respect to this clone: Other nucleotide sequences in the sample specify the same CDR3. The V gene is TRBV11-2, the J gene TRBJ2-3; D call uncertain. The CDR3 covers 12 residues. V dropped 3 bases and J dropped 5 bases, with 6 bases sitting between them. Per germline, CDR1 SGHAT and CDR2 FQNNGV. CDR3 nucleotide sequence: TGTGCCAGCAGCTTGGAAGTAGATACGCAGTATTTT. It codes for CASSLEVDTQYF.

The V call is TRBV6-6, the J call TRBJ2-3, with 12 bases identical to TRBD1. The junction had 7 bases not matched to a gene; V was cut back by 8 bases and J by 4 bases. CDR1 and CDR2 from the germline V gene are MNHNY and SVGAGI (reference sequence). This CDR3 is 15 amino acids long. The CDR3 DNA reads as TGTGCCAGCTCCCGGGACAGGGGGCGTTCAGATACGCAGTATTTT. Translating gives CASSRDRGRSDTQYF.

The rearrangement uses TRBV29-1 and TRBJ1-3, with 9 bases that match TRBD1. The V gene's germline CDR1 is SQVTM and CDR2 ANQGSEA. V was pared by 4 bases and J by 0 bases, with 7 bases of the junction left unmatched. The CDR3 length is 16 residues. In DNA, the CDR3 is TGCAGCGTTGGTGGGACAGGGTCCTCCTCTGGAAACACCATATATTTT. Residues: CSVGGTGSSSGNTIYF.

V usage is TRBV19 and J usage is TRBJ2-3, with TRBD2 matching 9 bases. V shed 3 bases and J 5 bases; nucleotides not matched to a gene: 6. CDR1 LNHDA and CDR2 SQIVND come from the germline V gene (reference sequence). This CDR3 comprises 15 residues. CDR3: CASSIFAGGGDTQYF. The CDR3 DNA is TGTGCCAGTAGTATTTTCGCGGGAGGGGGAGATACGCAGTATTTT. Full variable domain (missing parts from reference TRBV19 and TRBJ2-3): DGGITQSPKYLFRKEGQNVTLSCEQNLNHDAMYWYRQDPGQGLRLIYYSQIVNDFQKGDIAEGYSVSREKKESFPLTVTSAQKNPTAFYLCASSIFAGGGDTQYFGPGTRLTVL.

Concerning this clone: The same CDR3 can be traced to other DNA sequences in this sample. The CDR3 bases are TGTGCCAGCTCCCCAACAACCTCCTACGAGCAGTACTTC. Protein: CASSPTTSYEQYF. This sequence joins TRBV18 and TRBJ2-7; D gene uncertain. Germline CDR1 KGHSH, CDR2 LQKENI. The CDR3 extends over 13 amino acids. V shed 6 bases and J shed 0 bases, with 9 bases lying between them.

The chain uses TRBV2 and TRBJ2-7; D perhaps matches TRBD1 (6 bases). The ends were cut back, 9 bases at V and 0 bases at J, with 6 bases in the middle. CDR1 and CDR2 from the germline V gene are SNHLY and FYNNEI. There are 11 residues in the CDR3. In DNA, the CDR3 is TGTGCCAGAGGGGGCTCCTACGAGCAGTACTTC. It specifies CARGGSYEQYF.

About this clone itself: Sequence at one end of the junction differs from germline and may be a read error. V usage is TRBV6-5 and J usage is TRBJ1-1; 8 nucleotides agree with TRBD1. This CDR3 region has 12 residues. CDR1 is MNHEY, CDR2 SVGAGI, per germline. The CDR3 is CASSYLPGGAVF. The CDR3 region has the DNA TGTGCCAGCAGTTACCTCCCAGGGGGCGCGGTCTTT.

The gene calls are TRBV15 and TRBJ1-1, with D uncertain. Germline V gene lookup returns CDR1 LNHNV and CDR2 YYDKDF (reference sequence). The length of the CDR3 is 14 residues. V gave up 0 bases and J gave up 7 bases, with 12 bases separating them. The CDR3: CATSRDRGPSEAFF. For the CDR3, the DNA is TGTGCCACCAGCAGAGATAGAGGGCCGAGTGAAGCTTTCTTT.

The chain uses TRBV11-2 and TRBJ2-7; D is unclear. V gave up 10 bases and J gave up 3 bases, with 10 bases separating them. The CDR3 spans 11 residues. Looked up from germline, CDR1 is SGHAT and CDR2 is FQNNGV. Written as DNA, the CDR3 is TGTGCCACCGTGGGCGGCTACGAGCAGTACTTC. Its protein is CATVGGYEQYF.

A single count supports this clone. The gene calls are TRBV6-1 and TRBJ2-7; 8 bases map to TRBD1. V lost 6 bases and J lost 6; bases outside the gene matches: 13. CDR3 length: 15 amino acids. Per germline, CDR1 MNHNS and CDR2 SASEGT. The CDR3 here is CASRAKPGQVIEQYF. CDR3 nucleotides: TGTGCCAGCAGAGCCAAACCGGGACAGGTAATCGAGCAGTACTTC.

The rearrangement uses TRBV11-2 and TRBJ2-7; TRBD2 matches 9 bases. Germline CDR1 is SGHAT and CDR2 is FQNNGV. CDR3 size: 18 residues. Unmatched junction bases numbered 17, after V lost 5 bases and J lost 3 bases. The CDR3 loop reads CASSRWGSGSSTIYEQYF. CDR3 DNA sequence: TGTGCCAGCAGCCGTTGGGGTAGCGGGAGTTCAACCATCTACGAGCAGTACTTC.

V gene TRBV5-1 combines with J gene TRBJ2-7; no definite D call. Per germline, CDR1 SGHRS and CDR2 YFSETQ. Trimming took 0 bases from V and 5 from J, leaving 9 bases between them. The CDR3 has 13 amino acids. The CDR3: CASSLGMFNEQYF. The CDR3 region has the DNA TGCGCCAGCAGCTTGGGAATGTTCAACGAGCAGTACTTC.

The chain carries TRBV7-6 and TRBJ2-7; TRBD1 or TRBD2 may be the D gene (5 bases each). From germline, CDR1 is SGHVS and CDR2 FNYEAQ. The CDR3 is 15 residues long. The germline V and J ends were trimmed by 2 bases and 1 base, with 12 bases remaining between them. CDR3 protein: CASSLNRDRSYEQYF. CDR3 bases: TGTGCCAGCAGCTTAAACCGGGACCGGTCCTACGAGCAGTACTTC.

The gene calls are TRBV14 and TRBJ2-1, with no clear D. Germline V gene sequence: CDR1 SGHDN, CDR2 FVKESK. V lost 5 bases, J lost 1 base, and 6 bases lay in between. The CDR3 is 13 residues long. CDR3 sequence: CASSYWSYNEQFF. CDR3 nucleotides: TGTGCCAGCAGCTATTGGTCCTACAATGAGCAGTTCTTC. The variable domain in full, with the rest retrieved from reference TRBV14 and TRBJ2-1, is EAGVTQFPSHSVIEKGQTVTLRCDPISGHDNLYWYRRVMGKEIKFLLHFVKESKQDESGMPNNRFLAERTGGTYSTLKVQPAELEDSGVYFCASSYWSYNEQFFGPGTRLTVL.

V usage is TRBV5-6 and J usage is TRBJ2-3; a possible D gene is TRBD2 (6 bases). The CDR3 consists of 16 residues. Germline CDR1 SGHDT, CDR2 YYEEEE. The V end was cut by 5 bases, the J end by 2 bases, with 18 bases between. CDR3 sequence: CASRTRFPGDTDTQYF. CDR3 nucleotides: TGTGCCAGCAGAACCCGATTCCCGGGAGACACAGATACGCAGTATTTT.

Turning to this clone: Other DNA sequences in the same sample also yield this CDR3. The V call is TRBV6-5, the J call TRBJ2-5; 8 bases are shared with TRBD2. With 0 bases clipped from V and 4 bases from J, the junction kept 4 bases outside the gene matches. CDR1 and CDR2 (germline): MNHEY, SVGAGI. The CDR3 runs 15 residues. In nucleotides, the CDR3 is TGTGCCAGCAGTTACTCTGGGCTAGCGGGAGAGACCCAGTACTTC. Residues: CASSYSGLAGETQYF.

This sequence joins TRBV2 and TRBJ1-5; 8 bases are shared with TRBD1. Per germline, CDR1 SNHLY and CDR2 FYNNEI. CDR3 length: 14 amino acids. V lost 6 bases, J lost 5 bases, and 6 bases stayed unmatched. The CDR3 nucleotides read TGTGCCAGCAGACCCGACAGGGGCGATCAGCCCCAGCATTTT. It yields the protein CASRPDRGDQPQHF.

The chain is built from TRBV5-6 and TRBJ1-1; no clear D gene. Germline V gene sequence: CDR1 SGHDT, CDR2 YYEEEE. The CDR3 runs to 15 residues. The V and J ends lost 2 bases and 4 bases respectively, with 15 bases between them. CDR3 amino acids: CASSFRPGSSTEAFF. CDR3 nucleotide sequence: TGTGCCAGCAGCTTTCGACCGGGCTCAAGCACTGAAGCTTTCTTT.

V is TRBV7-9 and J is TRBJ1-1; 7 positions agree with TRBD1. CDR1 is SEHNR, CDR2 FQNEAQ, per germline (reference sequence). The CDR3 has 12 amino acids. J gave up 7 bases and V 5 bases, and 4 bases lay outside the gene matches. The CDR3 sequence: CASSGTAIEAFF. The CDR3 nucleotides are TGTGCCAGCAGCGGGACAGCGATTGAAGCTTTCTTT.

The rearrangement links TRBV30 to TRBJ1-4; no firm D call. The V end lost 1 base, the J end lost 0 bases, and 9 bases lay between the germline ends. The CDR3 runs 15 residues. CDR1 is GTSNPN and CDR2 is SVGIG in the germline V gene (reference sequence). As DNA, the CDR3 is TGTGCCTGGAGTGAAGGAGCCGCAACTAATGAAAAACTGTTTTTT. Translation gives CAWSEGAATNEKLFF. Complete variable domain (other parts from reference TRBV30 and TRBJ1-4): SQTIHQWPATLVQPVGSPLSLECTVEGTSNPNLYWYRQAAGRGLQLLFYSVGIGQISSEVPQNLSASRPQDRQFILSSKKLLLSDSGFYLCAWSEGAATNEKLFFGSGTQLSVL.

This rearrangement joins TRBV7-9 to TRBJ1-1, with no clear D. Germline V gene lookup returns CDR1 SEHNR and CDR2 FQNEAQ (reference sequence). V gave up 1 base and J gave up 8 bases, with 11 bases separating them. The CDR3 covers 13 residues. The CDR3 nucleotides are TGTGCCAGCAGCTTAGTAGGTGTGGGGGAAGCTTTCTTT. Protein product: CASSLVGVGEAFF.

The V and J genes are TRBV7-8 and TRBJ2-3; the match to TRBD2 covers 7 bases. V shed 1 base, J shed 2 bases, and the junction held 12 bases outside the gene matches. Germline V lookup: CDR1 SGHVS, CDR2 FQNEAQ. The CDR3 is made up of 18 amino acids. The DNA for the CDR3 is TGTGCCAGCAGCTTAGATCAACGGCTAGCGGAAGCCACAGATACGCAGTATTTT. It encodes CASSLDQRLAEATDTQYF.

This clone came up once. J is TRBJ2-2 and V is TRBV4-1; 11 positions match TRBD2. V shed 4 bases, J shed 2 bases, and the junction held 9 bases outside the gene matches. This CDR3 comprises 18 residues. CDR1 and CDR2 from the germline V gene are MGHRA and YSYEKL. Here the CDR3 DNA reads TGCGCCAGCAGCCTAAGGACTAGCGGGCCCACCAACACCGGGGAGCTGTTTTTT. As protein: CASSLRTSGPTNTGELFF.